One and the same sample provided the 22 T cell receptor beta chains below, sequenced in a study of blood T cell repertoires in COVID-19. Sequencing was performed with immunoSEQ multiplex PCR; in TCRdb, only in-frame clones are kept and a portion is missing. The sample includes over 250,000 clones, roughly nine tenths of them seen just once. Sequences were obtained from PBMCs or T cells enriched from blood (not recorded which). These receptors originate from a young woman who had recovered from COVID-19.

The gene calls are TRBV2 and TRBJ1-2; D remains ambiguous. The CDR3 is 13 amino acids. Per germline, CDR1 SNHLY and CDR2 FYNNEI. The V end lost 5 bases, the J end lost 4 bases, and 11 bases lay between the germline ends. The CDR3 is CASSLRSGYGYTF. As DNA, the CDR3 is TGTGCCAGCAGTCTCAGAAGTGGCTATGGCTACACCTTC.

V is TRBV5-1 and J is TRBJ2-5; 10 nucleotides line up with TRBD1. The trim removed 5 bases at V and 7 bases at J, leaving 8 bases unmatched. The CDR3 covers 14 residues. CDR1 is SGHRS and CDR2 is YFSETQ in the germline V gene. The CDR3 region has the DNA TGCGCCAGCAGGGACGACAGGGGGCTCGGGACCCAGTACTTC. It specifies CASRDDRGLGTQYF.

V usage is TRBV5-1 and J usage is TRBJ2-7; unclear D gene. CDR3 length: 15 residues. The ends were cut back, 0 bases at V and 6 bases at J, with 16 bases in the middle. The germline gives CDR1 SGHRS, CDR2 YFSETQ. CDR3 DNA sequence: TGCGCCAGCAGCTTGGCCGTGGGCCCGCCGAGCGAGCAGTACTTC. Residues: CASSLAVGPPSEQYF.

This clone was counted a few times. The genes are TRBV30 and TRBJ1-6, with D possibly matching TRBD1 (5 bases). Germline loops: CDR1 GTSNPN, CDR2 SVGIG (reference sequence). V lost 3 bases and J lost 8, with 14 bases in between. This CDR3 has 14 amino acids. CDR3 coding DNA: TGTGCCTGGAGACTCAGGGATGGAGATTCACCCCTCCACTTT. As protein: CAWRLRDGDSPLHF.

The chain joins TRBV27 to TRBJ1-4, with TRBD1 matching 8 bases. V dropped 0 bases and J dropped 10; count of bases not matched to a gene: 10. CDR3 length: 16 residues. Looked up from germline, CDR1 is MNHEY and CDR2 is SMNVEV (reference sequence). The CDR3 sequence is CASSLSRTGTSGKLFF. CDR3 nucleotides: TGTGCCAGCAGTTTATCCAGGACAGGGACGTCTGGAAAACTGTTTTTT.

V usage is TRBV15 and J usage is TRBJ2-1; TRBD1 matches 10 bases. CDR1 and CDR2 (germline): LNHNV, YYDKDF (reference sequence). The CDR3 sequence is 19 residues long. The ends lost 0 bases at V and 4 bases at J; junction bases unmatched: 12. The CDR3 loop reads CATSRDGRDRGFVYNEQFF. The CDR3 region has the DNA TGTGCCACCAGCAGAGATGGAAGGGACAGGGGTTTTGTTTACAATGAGCAGTTCTTC. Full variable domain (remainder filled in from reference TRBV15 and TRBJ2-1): DAMVIQNPRYQVTQFGKPVTLSCSQTLNHNVMYWYQQKSSQAPKLLFHYYDKDFNNEADTPDNFQSRRPNTSFCFLDIRSPGLGDTAMYLCATSRDGRDRGFVYNEQFFGPGTRLTVL.

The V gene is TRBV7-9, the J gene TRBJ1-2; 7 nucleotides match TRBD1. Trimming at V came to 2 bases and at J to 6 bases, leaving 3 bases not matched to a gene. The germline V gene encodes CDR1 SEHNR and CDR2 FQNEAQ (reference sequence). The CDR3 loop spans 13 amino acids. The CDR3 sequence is CASSLPDRDGYTF. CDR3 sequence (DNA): TGTGCCAGCAGCTTACCCGACAGGGATGGCTACACCTTC. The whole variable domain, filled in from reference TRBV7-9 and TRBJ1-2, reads DTGVSQNPRHKITKRGQNVTFRCDPISEHNRLYWYRQTLGQGPEFLTYFQNEAQLEKSRLLSDRFSAERPKGSFSTLEIQRTEQGDSAMYLCASSLPDRDGYTFGSGTRLTVV.

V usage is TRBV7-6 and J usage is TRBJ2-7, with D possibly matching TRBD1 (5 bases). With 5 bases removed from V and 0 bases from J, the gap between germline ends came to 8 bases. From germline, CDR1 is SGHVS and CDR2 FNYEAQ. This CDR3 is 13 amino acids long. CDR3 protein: CASSRTGSYEQYF. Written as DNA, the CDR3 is TGTGCCAGCAGCCGTACAGGCTCCTACGAGCAGTACTTC.

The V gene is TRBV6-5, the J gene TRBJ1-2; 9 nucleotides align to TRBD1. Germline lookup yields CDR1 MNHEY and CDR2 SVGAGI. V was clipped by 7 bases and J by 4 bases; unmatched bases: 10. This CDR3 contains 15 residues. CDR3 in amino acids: CASTPSGQGSYGYTF. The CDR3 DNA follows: TGTGCCAGCACCCCCTCGGGACAGGGAAGCTATGGCTACACCTTC.

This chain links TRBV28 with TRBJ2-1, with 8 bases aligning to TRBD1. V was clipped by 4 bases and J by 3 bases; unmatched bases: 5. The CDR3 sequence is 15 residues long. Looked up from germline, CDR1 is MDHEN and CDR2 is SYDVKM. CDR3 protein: CASSSLDRGYNEQFF. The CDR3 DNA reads TGTGCCAGCAGTTCCCTAGACAGGGGCTACAATGAGCAGTTCTTC.

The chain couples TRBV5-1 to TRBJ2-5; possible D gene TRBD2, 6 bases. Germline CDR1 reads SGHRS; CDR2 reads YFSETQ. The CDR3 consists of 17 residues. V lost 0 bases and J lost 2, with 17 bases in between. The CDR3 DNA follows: TGCGCCAGCAGCTTGGAAGGGATGGCGGGGCCTCAAGAGACCCAGTACTTC. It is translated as CASSLEGMAGPQETQYF.

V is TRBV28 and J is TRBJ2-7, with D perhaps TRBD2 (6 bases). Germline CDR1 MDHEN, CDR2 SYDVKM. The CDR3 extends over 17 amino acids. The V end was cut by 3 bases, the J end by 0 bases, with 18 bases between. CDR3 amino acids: CASSFSGDYSSSYEQYF. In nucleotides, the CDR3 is TGTGCCAGCAGTTTCTCGGGGGATTACTCAAGCTCCTACGAGCAGTACTTC. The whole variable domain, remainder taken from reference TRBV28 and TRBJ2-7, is DVKVTQSSRYLVKRTGEKVFLECVQDMDHENMFWYRQDPGLGLRLIYFSYDVKMKEKGDIPEGYSVSREKKERFSLILESASTNQTSMYLCASSFSGDYSSSYEQYFGPGTRLTVT.

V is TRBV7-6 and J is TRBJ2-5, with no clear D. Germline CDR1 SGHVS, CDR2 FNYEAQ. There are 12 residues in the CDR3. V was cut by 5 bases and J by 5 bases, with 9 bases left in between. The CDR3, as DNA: TGTGCCAGCAGCCGTTTTCGGGAGACCCAGTACTTC. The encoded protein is CASSRFRETQYF.

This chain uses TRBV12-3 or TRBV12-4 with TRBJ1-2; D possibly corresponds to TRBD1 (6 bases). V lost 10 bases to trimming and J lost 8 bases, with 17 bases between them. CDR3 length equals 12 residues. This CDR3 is CATGEGRDGYTF. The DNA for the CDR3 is TGTGCCACAGGGGAGGGGCGAGACGGCTACACCTTC.

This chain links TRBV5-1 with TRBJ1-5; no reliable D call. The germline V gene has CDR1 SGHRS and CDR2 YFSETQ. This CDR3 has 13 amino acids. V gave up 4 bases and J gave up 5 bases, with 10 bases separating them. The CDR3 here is CASSPLPDQPQHF. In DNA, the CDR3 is TGCGCCAGCAGCCCCCTGCCAGATCAGCCCCAGCATTTT.

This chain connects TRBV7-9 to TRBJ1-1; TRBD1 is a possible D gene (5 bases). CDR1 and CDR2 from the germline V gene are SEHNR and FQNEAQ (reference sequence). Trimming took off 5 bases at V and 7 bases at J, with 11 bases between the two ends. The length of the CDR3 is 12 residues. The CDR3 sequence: CASSPGHDEAFF. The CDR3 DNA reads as TGTGCCAGCAGCCCCGGACACGATGAAGCTTTCTTT.

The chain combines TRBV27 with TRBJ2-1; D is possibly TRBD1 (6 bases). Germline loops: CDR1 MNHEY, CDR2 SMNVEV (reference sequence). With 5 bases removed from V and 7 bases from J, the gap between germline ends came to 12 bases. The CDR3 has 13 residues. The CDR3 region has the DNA TGTGCCAGCAGTATCAGGGGTAAGAATGAGCAGTTCTTC. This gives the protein CASSIRGKNEQFF.

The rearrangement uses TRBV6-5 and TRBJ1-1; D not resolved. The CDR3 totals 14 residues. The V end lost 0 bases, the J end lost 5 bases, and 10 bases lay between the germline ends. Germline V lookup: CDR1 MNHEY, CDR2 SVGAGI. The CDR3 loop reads CASSYSMSVTEAFF. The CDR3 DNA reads TGTGCCAGCAGTTACTCGATGTCAGTGACTGAAGCTTTCTTT.

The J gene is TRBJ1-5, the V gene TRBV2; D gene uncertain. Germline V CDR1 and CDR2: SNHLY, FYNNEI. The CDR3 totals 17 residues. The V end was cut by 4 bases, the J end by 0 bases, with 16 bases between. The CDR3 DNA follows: TGTGCCAGCAGTGCTTCGTCGCGGACTGGTAGCAATCAGCCCCAGCATTTT. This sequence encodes CASSASSRTGSNQPQHF.

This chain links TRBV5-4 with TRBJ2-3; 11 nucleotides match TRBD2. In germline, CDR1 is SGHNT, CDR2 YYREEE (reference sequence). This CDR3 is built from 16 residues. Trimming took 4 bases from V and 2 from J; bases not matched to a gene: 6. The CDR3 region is CASSPGTSGSTDTQYF. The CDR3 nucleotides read TGTGCCAGCAGCCCTGGGACTAGCGGATCCACAGATACGCAGTATTTT.

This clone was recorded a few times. The DNA of the CDR3 is TGTGCCAGCAGTTTGGACAGAAGGACTTACAATGAGCAGTTCTTC. Its protein is CASSLDRRTYNEQFF. The chain is built from TRBV7-2 and TRBJ2-1, with a weak D call TRBD1 (6 bases). Trimming took 6 bases from V and 4 from J, leaving 16 bases between them. Germline CDR1 is SGHTA and CDR2 is FQGNSA. The CDR3 has 15 residues. The complete variable domain, with remaining parts taken from reference TRBV7-2 and TRBJ2-1, reads GAGVSQSPSNKVTEKGKDVELRCDPISGHTALYWYRQSLGQGLEFLIYFQGNSAPDKSGLPSDRFSAERTGGSVSTLTIQRTQQEDSAVYLCASSLDRRTYNEQFFGPGTRLTVL.

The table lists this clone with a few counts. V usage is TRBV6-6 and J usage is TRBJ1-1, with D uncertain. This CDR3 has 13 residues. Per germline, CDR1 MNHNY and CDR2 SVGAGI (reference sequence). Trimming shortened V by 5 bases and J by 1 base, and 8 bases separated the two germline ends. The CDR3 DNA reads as TGTGCCAGCAGTCCCGGAGCGAACACTGAAGCTTTCTTT. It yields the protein CASSPGANTEAFF.